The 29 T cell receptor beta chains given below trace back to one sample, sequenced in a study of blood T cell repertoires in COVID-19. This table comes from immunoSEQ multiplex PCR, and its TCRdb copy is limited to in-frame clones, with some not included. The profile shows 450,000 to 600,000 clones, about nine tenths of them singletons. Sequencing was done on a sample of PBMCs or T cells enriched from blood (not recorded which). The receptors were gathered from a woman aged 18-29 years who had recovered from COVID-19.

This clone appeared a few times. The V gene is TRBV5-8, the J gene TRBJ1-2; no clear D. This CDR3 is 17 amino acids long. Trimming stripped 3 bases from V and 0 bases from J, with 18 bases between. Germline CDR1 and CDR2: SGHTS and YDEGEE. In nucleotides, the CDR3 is TGTGCCAGCAGCTCGAGTGGAGGGCCCTTATCTAACTATGGCTACACCTTC. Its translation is CASSSSGGPLSNYGYTF.

CDR3 protein: CASSLDRDHEQYF. Written as DNA, the CDR3 is TGTGCCAGCAGCTTAGACAGGGACCACGAGCAGTACTTC. The genes are TRBV7-4 and TRBJ2-7; D might be TRBD1 (6 bases). The CDR3 runs 13 residues. CDR1 is SGHVT, CDR2 SQSDAQ, per germline. The germline V and J ends were trimmed by 1 base and 5 bases, with 9 bases remaining between them.

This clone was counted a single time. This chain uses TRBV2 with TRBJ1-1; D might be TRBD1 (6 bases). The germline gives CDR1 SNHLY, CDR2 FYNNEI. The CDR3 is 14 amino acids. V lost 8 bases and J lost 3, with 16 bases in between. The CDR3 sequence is CASSTDRYDTEAFF. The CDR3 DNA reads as TGTGCCAGCTCAACCGACAGGTATGACACTGAAGCTTTCTTT.

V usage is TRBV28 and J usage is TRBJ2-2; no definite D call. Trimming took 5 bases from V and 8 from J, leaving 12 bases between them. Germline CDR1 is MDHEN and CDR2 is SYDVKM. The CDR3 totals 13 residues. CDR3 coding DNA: TGTGCCAGCAGTGCCCCCTCGGGTGGGGAGCTGTTTTTT. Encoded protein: CASSAPSGGELFF.

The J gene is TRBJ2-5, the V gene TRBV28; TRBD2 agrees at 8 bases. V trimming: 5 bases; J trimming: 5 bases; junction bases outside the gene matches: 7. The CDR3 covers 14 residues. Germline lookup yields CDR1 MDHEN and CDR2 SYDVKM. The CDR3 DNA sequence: TGTGCCAGCAGTCGGGCGGGAGGCGGCGAGACCCAGTACTTC. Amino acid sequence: CASSRAGGGETQYF.

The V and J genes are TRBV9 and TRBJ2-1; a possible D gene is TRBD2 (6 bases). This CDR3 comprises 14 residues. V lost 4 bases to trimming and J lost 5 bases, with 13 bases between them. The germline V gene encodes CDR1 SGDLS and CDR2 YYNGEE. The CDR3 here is CASSPSGTHNEQFF. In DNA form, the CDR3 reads TGTGCCAGCAGCCCATCGGGGACTCACAATGAGCAGTTCTTC. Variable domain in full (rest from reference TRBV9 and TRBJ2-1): DSGVTQTPKHLITATGQRVTLRCSPRSGDLSVYWYQQSLDQGLQFLIQYYNGEERAKGNILERFSAQQFPDLHSELNLSSLELGDSALYFCASSPSGTHNEQFFGPGTRLTVL.

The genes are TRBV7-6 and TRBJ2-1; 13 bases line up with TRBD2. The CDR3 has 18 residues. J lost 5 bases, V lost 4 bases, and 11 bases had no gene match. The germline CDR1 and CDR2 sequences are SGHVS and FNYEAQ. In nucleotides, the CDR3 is TGTGCCAGCAGCTCCTTACGCTTACTAGCGGGGGGGAACAATGAGCAGTTCTTC. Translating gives CASSSLRLLAGGNNEQFF.

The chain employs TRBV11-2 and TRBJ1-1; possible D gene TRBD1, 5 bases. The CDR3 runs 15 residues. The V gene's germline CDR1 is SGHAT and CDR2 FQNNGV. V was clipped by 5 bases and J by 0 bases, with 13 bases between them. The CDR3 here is CASSPAGSMNTEAFF. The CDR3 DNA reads TGTGCCAGCAGCCCTGCAGGGTCGATGAACACTGAAGCTTTCTTT.

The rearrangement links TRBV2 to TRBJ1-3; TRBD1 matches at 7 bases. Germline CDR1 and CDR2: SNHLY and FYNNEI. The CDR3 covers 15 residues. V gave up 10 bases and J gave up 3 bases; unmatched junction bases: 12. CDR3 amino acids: CATEGPGQSGNTIYF. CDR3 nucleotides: TGTGCCACCGAGGGTCCGGGACAGAGTGGAAACACCATATATTTT. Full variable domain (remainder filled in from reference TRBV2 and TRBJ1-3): EPEVTQTPSHQVTQMGQEVILRCVPISNHLYFYWYRQILGQKVEFLVSFYNNEISEKSEIFDDQFSVERPDGSNFTLKIRSTKLEDSAMYFCATEGPGQSGNTIYFGEGSWLTVV.

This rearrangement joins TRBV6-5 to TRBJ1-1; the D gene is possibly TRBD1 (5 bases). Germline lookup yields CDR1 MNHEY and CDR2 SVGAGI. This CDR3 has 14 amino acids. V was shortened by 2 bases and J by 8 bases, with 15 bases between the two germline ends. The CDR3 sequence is CASSYLTAPVEAFF. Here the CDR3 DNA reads TGTGCCAGCAGTTACCTGACAGCACCGGTAGAAGCTTTCTTT.

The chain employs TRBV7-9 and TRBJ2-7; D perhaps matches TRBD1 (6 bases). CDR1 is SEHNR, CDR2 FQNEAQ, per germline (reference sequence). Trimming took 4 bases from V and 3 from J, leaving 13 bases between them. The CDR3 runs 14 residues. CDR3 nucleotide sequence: TGTGCCAGCAGCTCCTCAGGGGCTATCTACGAGCAGTACTTC. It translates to CASSSSGAIYEQYF.

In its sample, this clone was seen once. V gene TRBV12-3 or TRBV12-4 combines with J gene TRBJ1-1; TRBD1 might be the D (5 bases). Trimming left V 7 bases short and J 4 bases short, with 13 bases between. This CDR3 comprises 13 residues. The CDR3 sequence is CASNTRGGTEAFF. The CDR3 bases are TGTGCCAGCAACACTAGGGGAGGCACTGAAGCTTTCTTT.

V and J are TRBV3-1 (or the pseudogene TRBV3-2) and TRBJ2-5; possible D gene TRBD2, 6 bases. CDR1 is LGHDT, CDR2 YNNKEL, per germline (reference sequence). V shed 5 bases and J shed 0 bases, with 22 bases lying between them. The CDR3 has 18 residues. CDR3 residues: CASSDAGRPGSHQETQYF. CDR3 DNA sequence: TGTGCCAGCAGCGACGCGGGACGCCCGGGGTCCCACCAAGAGACCCAGTACTTC.

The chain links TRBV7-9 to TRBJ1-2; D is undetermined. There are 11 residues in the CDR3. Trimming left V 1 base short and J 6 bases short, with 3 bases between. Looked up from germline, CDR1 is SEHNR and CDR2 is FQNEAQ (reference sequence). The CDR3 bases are TGTGCCAGCAGCTTAGTAGATGGCTACACCTTC. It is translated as CASSLVDGYTF.

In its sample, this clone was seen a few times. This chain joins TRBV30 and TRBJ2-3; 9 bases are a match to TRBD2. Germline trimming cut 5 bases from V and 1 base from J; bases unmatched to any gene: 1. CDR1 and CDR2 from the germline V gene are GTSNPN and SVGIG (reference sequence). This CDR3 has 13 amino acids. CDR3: CAWERGGTDTQYF. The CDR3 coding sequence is TGTGCCTGGGAGCGGGGGGGCACAGATACGCAGTATTTT. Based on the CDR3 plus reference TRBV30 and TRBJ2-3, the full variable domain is SQTIHQWPATLVQPVGSPLSLECTVEGTSNPNLYWYRQAAGRGLQLLFYSVGIGQISSEVPQNLSASRPQDRQFILSSKKLLLSDSGFYLCAWERGGTDTQYFGPGTRLTVL.

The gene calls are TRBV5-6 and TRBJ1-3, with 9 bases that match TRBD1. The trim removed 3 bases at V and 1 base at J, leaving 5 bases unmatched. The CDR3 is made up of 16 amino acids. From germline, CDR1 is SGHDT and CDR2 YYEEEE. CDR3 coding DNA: TGTGCCAGCAGCTCCCTCGGGACAGGGTCTGGAAACACCATATATTTT. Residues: CASSSLGTGSGNTIYF.

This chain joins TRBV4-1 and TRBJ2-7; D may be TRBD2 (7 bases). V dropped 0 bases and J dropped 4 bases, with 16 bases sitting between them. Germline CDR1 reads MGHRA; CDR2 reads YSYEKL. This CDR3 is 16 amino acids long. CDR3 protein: CASSQDKWGGGYEQYF. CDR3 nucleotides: TGCGCCAGCAGCCAAGATAAGTGGGGGGGCGGATACGAGCAGTACTTC.

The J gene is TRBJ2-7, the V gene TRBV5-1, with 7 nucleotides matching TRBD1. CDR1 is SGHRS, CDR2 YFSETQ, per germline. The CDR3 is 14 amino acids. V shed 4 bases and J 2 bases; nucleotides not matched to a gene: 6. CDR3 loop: CASSQGTAAYEQYF. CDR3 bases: TGCGCCAGCAGCCAAGGGACAGCCGCCTACGAGCAGTACTTC.

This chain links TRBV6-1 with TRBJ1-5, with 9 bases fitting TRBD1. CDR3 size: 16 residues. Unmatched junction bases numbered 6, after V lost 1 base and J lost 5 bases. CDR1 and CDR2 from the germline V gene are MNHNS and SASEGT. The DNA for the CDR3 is TGTGCCAGCAGTGAAGTGTGGACAGGGGAGGATCAGCCCCAGCATTTT. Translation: CASSEVWTGEDQPQHF.

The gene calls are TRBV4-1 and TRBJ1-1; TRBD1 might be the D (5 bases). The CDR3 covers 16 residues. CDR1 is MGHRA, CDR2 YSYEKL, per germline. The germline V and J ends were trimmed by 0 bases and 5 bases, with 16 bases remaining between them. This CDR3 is CASSQEGRGLFTEAFF. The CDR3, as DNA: TGCGCCAGCAGCCAAGAAGGGAGGGGTCTCTTTACTGAAGCTTTCTTT.

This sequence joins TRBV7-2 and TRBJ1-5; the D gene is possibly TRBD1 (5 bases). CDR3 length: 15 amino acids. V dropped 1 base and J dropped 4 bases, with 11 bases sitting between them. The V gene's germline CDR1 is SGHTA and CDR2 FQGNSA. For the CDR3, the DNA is TGTGCCAGCAGCTTAGGGGGGGATAAAAATCAGCCCCAGCATTTT. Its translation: CASSLGGDKNQPQHF. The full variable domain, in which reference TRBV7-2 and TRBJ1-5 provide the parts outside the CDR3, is GAGVSQSPSNKVTEKGKDVELRCDPISGHTALYWYRQSLGQGLEFLIYFQGNSAPDKSGLPSDRFSAERTGGSVSTLTIQRTQQEDSAVYLCASSLGGDKNQPQHFGDGTRLSIL.

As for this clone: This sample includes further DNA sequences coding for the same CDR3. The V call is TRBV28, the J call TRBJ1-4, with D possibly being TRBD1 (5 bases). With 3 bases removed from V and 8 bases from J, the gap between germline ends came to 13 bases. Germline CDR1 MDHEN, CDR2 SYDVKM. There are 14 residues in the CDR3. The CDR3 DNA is TGTGCCAGCAGTTTCAGGCAGGGAGGGGAAAAACTGTTTTTT. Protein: CASSFRQGGEKLFF.

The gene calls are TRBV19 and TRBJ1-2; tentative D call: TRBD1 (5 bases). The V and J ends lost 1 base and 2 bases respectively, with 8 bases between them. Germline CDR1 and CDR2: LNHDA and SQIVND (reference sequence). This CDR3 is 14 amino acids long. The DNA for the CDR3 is TGTGCCAGTAGTATAGGAAACAGGAACTATGGCTACACCTTC. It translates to CASSIGNRNYGYTF.

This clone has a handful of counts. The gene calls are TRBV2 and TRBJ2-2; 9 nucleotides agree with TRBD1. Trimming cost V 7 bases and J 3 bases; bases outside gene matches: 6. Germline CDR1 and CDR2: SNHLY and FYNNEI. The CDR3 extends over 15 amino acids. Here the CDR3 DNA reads TGTGCCAGCACCGCCGGGACAGGGCACACCGGGGAGCTGTTTTTT. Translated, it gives CASTAGTGHTGELFF. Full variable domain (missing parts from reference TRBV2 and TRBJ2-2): EPEVTQTPSHQVTQMGQEVILRCVPISNHLYFYWYRQILGQKVEFLVSFYNNEISEKSEIFDDQFSVERPDGSNFTLKIRSTKLEDSAMYFCASTAGTGHTGELFFGEGSRLTVL.

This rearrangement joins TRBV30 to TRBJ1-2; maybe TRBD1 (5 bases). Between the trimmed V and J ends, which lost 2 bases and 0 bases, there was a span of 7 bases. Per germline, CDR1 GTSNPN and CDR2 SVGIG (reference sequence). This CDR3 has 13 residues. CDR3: CAWSRDSNYGYTF. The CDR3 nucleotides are TGTGCCTGGAGTCGGGACTCTAACTATGGCTACACCTTC.

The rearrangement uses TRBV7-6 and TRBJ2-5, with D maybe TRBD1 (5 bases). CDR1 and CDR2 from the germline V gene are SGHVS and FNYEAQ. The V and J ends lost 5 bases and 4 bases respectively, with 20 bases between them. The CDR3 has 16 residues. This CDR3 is CASSQGVGQGGETQYF. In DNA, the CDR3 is TGTGCCAGCAGCCAAGGGGTGGGGCAGGGCGGAGAGACCCAGTACTTC.

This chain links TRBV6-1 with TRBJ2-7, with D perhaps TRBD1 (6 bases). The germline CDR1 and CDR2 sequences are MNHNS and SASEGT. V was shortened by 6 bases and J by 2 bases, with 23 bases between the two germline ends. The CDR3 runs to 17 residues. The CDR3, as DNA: TGTGCCAGCAGCGAACCAGCCCGGGACCCAGGGGCCTACGAGCAGTACTTC. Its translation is CASSEPARDPGAYEQYF.

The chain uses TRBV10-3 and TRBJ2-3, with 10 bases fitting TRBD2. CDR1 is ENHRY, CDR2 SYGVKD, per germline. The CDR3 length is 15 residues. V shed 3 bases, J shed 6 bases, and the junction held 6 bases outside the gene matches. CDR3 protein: CAISESGGAIDTQYF. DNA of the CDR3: TGTGCCATCAGTGAAAGCGGGGGGGCCATCGATACGCAGTATTTT.

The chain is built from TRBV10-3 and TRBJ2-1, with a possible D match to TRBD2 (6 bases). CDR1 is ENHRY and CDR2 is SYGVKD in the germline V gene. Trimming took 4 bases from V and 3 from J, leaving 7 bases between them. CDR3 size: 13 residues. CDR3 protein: CAISGGGYNEQFF. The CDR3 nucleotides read TGTGCCATCAGTGGGGGAGGCTACAATGAGCAGTTCTTC.